The 13 T cell receptor beta chains presented below share a single source sample, sequenced in a study of blood T cell repertoires in COVID-19. TCRdb's table, derived via immunoSEQ multiplex PCR, lists solely in-frame clones and lacks some. In the table there are roughly 250,000 clones, approximately 85% of which are singletons. Material: peripheral blood. These receptor sequences come from a human donor with COVID-19, enrolled during active disease. The donor label of this sample is uncertain.

J is TRBJ2-1 and V is TRBV21-1; the D segment call TRBD2 is taken from the table without a DNA check. TRBV21-1 is annotated as a pseudogene. CDR3 size: 16 residues. The CDR3 is CASSKVGLAEINEQFF. For the CDR3, the DNA is TGTGCCAGCAGCAAAGTGGGACTAGCGGAGATCAATGAGCAGTTCTTC.

In this sample, this clone turned up once. The rearrangement joins TRBV27 to TRBJ1-1; no clear D gene. The CDR3 loop spans 14 amino acids. CDR1 and CDR2 (germline): MNHEY, SMNVEV (reference sequence). V lost 3 bases and J lost 5, with 13 bases in between. CDR3 in amino acids: CASSLFPGGTEAFF. CDR3 coding DNA: TGTGCCAGCAGTTTGTTCCCGGGAGGGACTGAAGCTTTCTTT.

This rearrangement joins TRBV11-3 to TRBJ2-5; 10 bases are a match to TRBD1. This CDR3 spans 15 amino acids. Germline V gives CDR1 SGHNT, CDR2 YENEEA. V lost 5 bases to trimming and J lost 2 bases; unmatched junction nucleotides: 5. In DNA form, the CDR3 reads TGTGCCAGCAGCGGGGACAGGGGCCCTCAAGAGACCCAGTACTTC. It yields the protein CASSGDRGPQETQYF.

The V call is TRBV5-1, the J call TRBJ2-7, with TRBD2 identical over 7 bases. Trimming took 4 bases from V and 3 from J; bases not matched to a gene: 7. This CDR3 contains 14 residues. CDR1 and CDR2 from the germline V gene are SGHRS and YFSETQ. The CDR3 sequence: CASSAVGGFYEQYF. The DNA of the CDR3 is TGCGCCAGCAGCGCCGTCGGGGGGTTCTACGAGCAGTACTTC.

CDR3 region: CASSPPTSYQETQYF. For the CDR3, the DNA is TGTGCCAGCAGCCCCCCAACTTCGTACCAAGAGACCCAGTACTTC. V gene TRBV5-5 combines with J gene TRBJ2-5, with no clear D. Trimming shortened V by 4 bases and J by 0 bases, and 13 bases separated the two germline ends. Germline lookup yields CDR1 SGHKS and CDR2 YYEKEE (reference sequence). The CDR3 covers 15 residues.

This chain connects TRBV5-4 to TRBJ2-1; D is possibly TRBD2 (6 bases). This CDR3 is 14 amino acids long. Germline V gene sequence: CDR1 SGHNT, CDR2 YYREEE (reference sequence). V was shortened by 3 bases and J by 10 bases, with 17 bases between the two germline ends. The CDR3 is CASSSPGPRGEQFF. CDR3 nucleotide sequence: TGTGCCAGCAGCTCCCCCGGACCGCGGGGAGAGCAGTTCTTC.

J is TRBJ1-5 and V is TRBV28, with D unresolved. The germline gives CDR1 MDHEN, CDR2 SYDVKM. V was cut by 6 bases and J by 7 bases, with 16 bases left in between. The CDR3 contains 14 residues. This CDR3 reads CASSLGREIQPQHF. DNA of the CDR3: TGTGCCAGCAGCTTGGGGAGGGAGATCCAGCCCCAGCATTTT. The variable domain in full, completed from reference TRBV28 and TRBJ1-5, reads DVKVTQSSRYLVKRTGEKVFLECVQDMDHENMFWYRQDPGLGLRLIYFSYDVKMKEKGDIPEGYSVSREKKERFSLILESASTNQTSMYLCASSLGREIQPQHFGDGTRLSIL.

The chain joins TRBV9 to TRBJ2-7, with unresolved D. Germline CDR1 and CDR2: SGDLS and YYNGEE. Trimming left V 0 bases short and J 3 bases short, with 7 bases between. CDR3 length: 13 amino acids. The CDR3 region is CASSVDPGYEQYF. The DNA of the CDR3 is TGTGCCAGCAGCGTAGATCCGGGCTACGAGCAGTACTTC. Variable domain in full (rest from reference TRBV9 and TRBJ2-7): DSGVTQTPKHLITATGQRVTLRCSPRSGDLSVYWYQQSLDQGLQFLIQYYNGEERAKGNILERFSAQQFPDLHSELNLSSLELGDSALYFCASSVDPGYEQYFGPGTRLTVT.

This chain uses TRBV2 with TRBJ2-5; D gene unclear. Trimming cost V 4 bases and J 6 bases, with 6 bases left between them. Germline CDR1 is SNHLY and CDR2 is FYNNEI. There are 11 residues in the CDR3. The CDR3 loop is CASSVLQTQYF. DNA of the CDR3: TGTGCCAGCAGTGTTCTTCAGACCCAGTACTTC. Full variable domain (outside the CDR3, taken from reference TRBV2 and TRBJ2-5): EPEVTQTPSHQVTQMGQEVILRCVPISNHLYFYWYRQILGQKVEFLVSFYNNEISEKSEIFDDQFSVERPDGSNFTLKIRSTKLEDSAMYFCASSVLQTQYFGPGTRLLVL.

V usage is TRBV28 and J usage is TRBJ1-6; D unclear. The CDR3 loop spans 14 amino acids. Deletions cut 7 bases from V and 7 bases from J, with 14 bases between. The germline V gene encodes CDR1 MDHEN and CDR2 SYDVKM. For the CDR3, the DNA is TGTGCCAGCATCCGAGCTGGGCCGAATTCACCCCTCCACTTT. Its translation: CASIRAGPNSPLHF.

V usage is TRBV27 and J usage is TRBJ1-2; possible D gene TRBD1, 6 bases. Deletions cut 10 bases from V and 6 bases from J, with 15 bases between. The CDR3 length is 12 residues. CDR1 and CDR2 (germline): MNHEY, SMNVEV (reference sequence). CDR3 coding DNA: TGTGCCAACCTAGGGGGGGCAAATGGCTACACCTTC. This translates into CANLGGANGYTF.

The chain links TRBV5-1 to TRBJ1-6, with D unclear. Germline V lookup: CDR1 SGHRS, CDR2 YFSETQ. This CDR3 region has 14 residues. The germline V and J ends were trimmed by 1 base and 5 bases, with 7 bases remaining between them. The DNA for the CDR3 is TGCGCCAGCAGCTTGAGCCTAGATAATTCACCCCTCCACTTT. It translates to CASSLSLDNSPLHF.

The V and J genes are TRBV3-1 (or the pseudogene TRBV3-2) and TRBJ2-2; D is unresolved. The CDR3 contains 12 residues. Germline CDR1 is LGHDT and CDR2 is YNNKEL (reference sequence). Trimming took off 2 bases at V and 8 bases at J, with 6 bases between the two ends. In nucleotides, the CDR3 is TGTGCCAGCAGCCAACTAGGTGGGGAGCTGTTTTTT. Translating it yields CASSQLGGELFF.